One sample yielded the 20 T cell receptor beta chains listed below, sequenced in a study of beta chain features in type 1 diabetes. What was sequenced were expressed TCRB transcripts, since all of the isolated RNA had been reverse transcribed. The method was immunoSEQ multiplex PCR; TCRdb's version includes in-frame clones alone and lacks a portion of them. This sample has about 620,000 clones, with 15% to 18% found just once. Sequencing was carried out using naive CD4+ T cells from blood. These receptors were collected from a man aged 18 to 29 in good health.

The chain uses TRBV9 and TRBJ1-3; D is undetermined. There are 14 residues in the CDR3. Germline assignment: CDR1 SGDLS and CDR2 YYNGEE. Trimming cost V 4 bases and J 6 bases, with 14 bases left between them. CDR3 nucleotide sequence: TGTGCCAGCAGCCCGGGGTTTGGGCTAAACACCATATATTTT. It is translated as CASSPGFGLNTIYF.

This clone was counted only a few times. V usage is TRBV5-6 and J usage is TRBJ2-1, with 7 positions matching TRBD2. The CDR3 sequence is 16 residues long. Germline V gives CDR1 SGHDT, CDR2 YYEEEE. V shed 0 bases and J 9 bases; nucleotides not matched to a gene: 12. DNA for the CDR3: TGTGCCAGCAGCTTGGTAAGGCTAGCGGACCCATCTGAGCAGTTCTTC. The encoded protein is CASSLVRLADPSEQFF.

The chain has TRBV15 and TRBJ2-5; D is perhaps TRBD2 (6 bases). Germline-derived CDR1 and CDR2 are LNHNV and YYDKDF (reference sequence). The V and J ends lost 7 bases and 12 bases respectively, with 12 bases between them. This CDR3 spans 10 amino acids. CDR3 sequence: CATIAGSEYF. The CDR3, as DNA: TGTGCCACCATCGCGGGATCCGAGTACTTC.

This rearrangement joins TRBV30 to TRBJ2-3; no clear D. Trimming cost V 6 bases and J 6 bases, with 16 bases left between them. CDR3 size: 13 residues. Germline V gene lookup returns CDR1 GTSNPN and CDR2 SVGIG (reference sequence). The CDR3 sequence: CACPGSDGDTQYF. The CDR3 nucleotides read TGTGCCTGCCCTGGGTCCGACGGGGATACGCAGTATTTT.

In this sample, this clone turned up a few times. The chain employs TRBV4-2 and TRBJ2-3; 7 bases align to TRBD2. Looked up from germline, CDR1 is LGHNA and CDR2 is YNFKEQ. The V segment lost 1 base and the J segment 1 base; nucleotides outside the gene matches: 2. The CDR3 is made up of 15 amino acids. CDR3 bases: TGTGCCAGCAGCCAAGCCCGGGGGGGCACAGATACGCAGTATTTT. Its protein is CASSQARGGTDTQYF.

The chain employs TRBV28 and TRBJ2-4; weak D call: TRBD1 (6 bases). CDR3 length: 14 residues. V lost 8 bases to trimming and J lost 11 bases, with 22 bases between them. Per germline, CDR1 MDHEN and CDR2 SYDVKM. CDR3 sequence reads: CASLPTTGSVVQYF. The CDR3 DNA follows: TGTGCCAGCCTCCCTACAACAGGGTCGGTCGTTCAGTACTTC.

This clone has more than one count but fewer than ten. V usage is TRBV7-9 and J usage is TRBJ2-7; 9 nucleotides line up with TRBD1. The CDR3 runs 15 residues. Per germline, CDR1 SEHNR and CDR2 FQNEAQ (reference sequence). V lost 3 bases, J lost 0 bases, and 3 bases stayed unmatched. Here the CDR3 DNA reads TGTGCCAGCAGCTTGGGACAGGGCCTCTCCTACGAGCAGTACTTC. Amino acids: CASSLGQGLSYEQYF.

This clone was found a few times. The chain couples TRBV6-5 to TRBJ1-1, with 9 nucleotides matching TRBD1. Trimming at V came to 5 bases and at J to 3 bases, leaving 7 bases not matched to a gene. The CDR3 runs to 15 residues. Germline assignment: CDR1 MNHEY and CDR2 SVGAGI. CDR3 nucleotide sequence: TGTGCCAGCAGTCGACCGGACAGGGGACACACTGAAGCTTTCTTT. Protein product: CASSRPDRGHTEAFF.

DNA for the CDR3: TGTGCCAGCAGTTACTCCGCTAGCGGGAGAGCCTACGAGCAGTACTTC. This sequence encodes CASSYSASGRAYEQYF. The chain carries TRBV6-6 and TRBJ2-7, with 10 bases identical to TRBD2. CDR1 is MNHNY and CDR2 is SVGAGI in the germline V gene (reference sequence). CDR3 size: 16 residues. With V trimmed by 0 bases and J by 2 bases, 4 bases remained unmatched.

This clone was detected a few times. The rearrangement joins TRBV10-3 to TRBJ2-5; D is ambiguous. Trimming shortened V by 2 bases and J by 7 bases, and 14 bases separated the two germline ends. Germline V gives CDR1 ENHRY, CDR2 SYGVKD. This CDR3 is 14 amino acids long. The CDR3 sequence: CAISEGGTAGTQYF. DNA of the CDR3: TGTGCCATCAGTGAGGGCGGAACCGCCGGGACCCAGTACTTC.

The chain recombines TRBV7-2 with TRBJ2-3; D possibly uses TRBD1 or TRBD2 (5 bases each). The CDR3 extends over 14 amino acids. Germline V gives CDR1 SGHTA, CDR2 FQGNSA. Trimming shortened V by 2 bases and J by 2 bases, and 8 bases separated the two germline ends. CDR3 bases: TGTGCCAGCAGCTTACAGGGACCCACAGATACGCAGTATTTT. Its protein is CASSLQGPTDTQYF.

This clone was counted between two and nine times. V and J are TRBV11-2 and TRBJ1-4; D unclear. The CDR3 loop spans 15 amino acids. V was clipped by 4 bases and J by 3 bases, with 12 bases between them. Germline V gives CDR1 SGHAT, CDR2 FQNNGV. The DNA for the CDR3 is TGTGCCAGCAGCTCCAGGAAAACGGCTAATGAAAAACTGTTTTTT. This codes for CASSSRKTANEKLFF.

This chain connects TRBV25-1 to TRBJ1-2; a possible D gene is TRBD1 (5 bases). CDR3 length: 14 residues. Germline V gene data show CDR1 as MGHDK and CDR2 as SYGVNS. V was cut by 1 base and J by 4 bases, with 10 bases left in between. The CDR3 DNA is TGTGCCAGCAGTGAATTCGGGGCAGGCTATGGCTACACCTTC. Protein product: CASSEFGAGYGYTF.

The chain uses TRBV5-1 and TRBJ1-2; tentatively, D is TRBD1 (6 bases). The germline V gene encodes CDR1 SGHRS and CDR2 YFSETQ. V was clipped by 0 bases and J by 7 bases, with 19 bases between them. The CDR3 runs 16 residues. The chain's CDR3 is CASSLAATGNQGGYTF. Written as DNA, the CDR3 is TGCGCCAGCAGCTTGGCGGCGACAGGAAATCAAGGTGGCTACACCTTC.

DNA for the CDR3: TGTGCAAGCCGAGGGACGTACTATGGCTACACCTTC. Translating gives CASRGTYYGYTF. The rearrangement joins TRBV12-2 to TRBJ1-2. TRBV12-2 is a documented pseudogene. This CDR3 has 12 residues.

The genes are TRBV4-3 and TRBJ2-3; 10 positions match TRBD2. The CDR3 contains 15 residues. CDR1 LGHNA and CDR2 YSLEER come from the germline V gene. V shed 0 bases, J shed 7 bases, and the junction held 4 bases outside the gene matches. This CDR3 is CASSQESAGGNTQYF. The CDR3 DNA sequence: TGCGCCAGCAGCCAAGAATCAGCGGGGGGGAATACGCAGTATTTT.

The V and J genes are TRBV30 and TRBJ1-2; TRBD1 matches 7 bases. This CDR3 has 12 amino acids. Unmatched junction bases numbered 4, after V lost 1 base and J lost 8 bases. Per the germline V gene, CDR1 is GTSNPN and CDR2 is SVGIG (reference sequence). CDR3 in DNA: TGTGCCTGGAGTGCAGGGGGAGCCGGCTACACCTTC. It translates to CAWSAGGAGYTF. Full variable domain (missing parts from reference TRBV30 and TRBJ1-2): SQTIHQWPATLVQPVGSPLSLECTVEGTSNPNLYWYRQAAGRGLQLLFYSVGIGQISSEVPQNLSASRPQDRQFILSSKKLLLSDSGFYLCAWSAGGAGYTFGSGTRLTVV.

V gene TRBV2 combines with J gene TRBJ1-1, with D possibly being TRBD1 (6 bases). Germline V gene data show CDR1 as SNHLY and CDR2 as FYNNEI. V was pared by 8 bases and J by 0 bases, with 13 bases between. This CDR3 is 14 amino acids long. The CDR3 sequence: CASLLGGLNTEAFF. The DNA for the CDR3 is TGTGCCAGCCTACTAGGGGGATTGAACACTGAAGCTTTCTTT.

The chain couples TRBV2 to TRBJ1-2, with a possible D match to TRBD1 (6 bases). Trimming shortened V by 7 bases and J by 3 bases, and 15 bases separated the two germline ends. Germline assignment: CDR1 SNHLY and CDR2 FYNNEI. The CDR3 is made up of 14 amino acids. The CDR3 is CASMGLGGHYGYTF. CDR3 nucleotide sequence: TGTGCCAGCATGGGCTTAGGGGGGCACTATGGCTACACCTTC. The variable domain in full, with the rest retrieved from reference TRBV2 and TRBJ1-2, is EPEVTQTPSHQVTQMGQEVILRCVPISNHLYFYWYRQILGQKVEFLVSFYNNEISEKSEIFDDQFSVERPDGSNFTLKIRSTKLEDSAMYFCASMGLGGHYGYTFGSGTRLTVV.

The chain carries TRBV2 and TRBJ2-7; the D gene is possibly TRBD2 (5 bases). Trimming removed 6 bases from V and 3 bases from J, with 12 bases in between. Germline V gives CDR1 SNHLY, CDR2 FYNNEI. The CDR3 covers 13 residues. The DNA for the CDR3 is TGTGCCAGCAGGAGGGCGGCGGACTACGAGCAGTACTTC. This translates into CASRRAADYEQYF.